Presented here are 19 T cell receptor beta chains from one specimen sequenced in a study of OX40 agonist ivuxolimab in advanced cancers. Only in-frame clones appear in the TCRdb table, and some are missing; sequencing was by immunoSEQ multiplex PCR. The repertoire holds some 97,000 clones, with approximately 90% as singletons. The sample here was CD4+ or CD8+ T cells sorted from blood, taken in a trial of the OX40 agonist ivuxolimab. All receptors come from an adult with an advanced solid tumor such as melanoma, head and neck, liver or kidney cancer.

The gene calls are TRBV6-5 and TRBJ2-1; 8 nucleotides agree with TRBD2. The J segment lost 5 bases and the V segment lost 8 bases, leaving 11 bases of the junction unmatched. This CDR3 is built from 15 residues. The germline CDR1 and CDR2 sequences are MNHEY and SVGAGI. In DNA, the CDR3 is TGTGCCAGCCGGGCCCGACTAGCGCCAAACAATGAGCAGTTCTTC. Its protein product is CASRARLAPNNEQFF.

This rearrangement joins TRBV19 to TRBJ1-5; possibly TRBD1 for D (6 bases). Trimming removed 9 bases at V and 9 bases at J, with 15 bases between. Germline CDR1 and CDR2: LNHDA and SQIVND (reference sequence). The CDR3 consists of 12 residues. The CDR3 loop is CASRRDNGPQHF. The CDR3 DNA follows: TGTGCCAGCCGCCGGGACAATGGGCCCCAGCATTTT.

J is TRBJ1-5 and V is TRBV6-1; 8 nucleotides match TRBD1. Trimming took 2 bases from V and 7 from J; bases not matched to a gene: 10. CDR3 length: 16 amino acids. Germline values: CDR1 MNHNS, CDR2 SASEGT. The CDR3 nucleotides read TGTGCCAGCAGTGAAAGAGGACAGGGTTTTAGGCAGCCCCAGCATTTT. It specifies CASSERGQGFRQPQHF.

The V gene is TRBV28, the J gene TRBJ2-7; 10 bases are a match to TRBD1. The CDR3 is 16 amino acids. CDR1 is MDHEN and CDR2 is SYDVKM in the germline V gene. V was pared by 4 bases and J by 4 bases, with 10 bases of the junction left unmatched. The CDR3 here is CASSYFRRTGGYEQYF. The CDR3 DNA reads as TGTGCCAGCAGTTATTTTCGGAGGACAGGGGGTTACGAGCAGTACTTC. The complete variable domain, with remaining parts taken from reference TRBV28 and TRBJ2-7, reads DVKVTQSSRYLVKRTGEKVFLECVQDMDHENMFWYRQDPGLGLRLIYFSYDVKMKEKGDIPEGYSVSREKKERFSLILESASTNQTSMYLCASSYFRRTGGYEQYFGPGTRLTVT.

The chain joins TRBV5-1 to TRBJ2-1; 9 bases agree with TRBD2. This CDR3 is built from 16 residues. CDR1 and CDR2 (germline): SGHRS, YFSETQ. With 4 bases clipped from V and 8 bases from J, the junction kept 13 bases outside the gene matches. This CDR3 reads CASSGRVAGAVDEQFF. Written as DNA, the CDR3 is TGCGCCAGCAGCGGACGCGTAGCGGGAGCGGTGGATGAGCAGTTCTTC.

The chain carries TRBV7-2 and TRBJ2-1; D may be TRBD1 or TRBD2 (5 bases each). The CDR3 covers 14 residues. The V end was cut by 2 bases, the J end by 8 bases, with 13 bases between. In germline, CDR1 is SGHTA, CDR2 FQGNSA. The CDR3 DNA sequence: TGTGCCAGCAGCTTACGTCTCGGGGCTGATGAGCAGTTCTTC. It translates to CASSLRLGADEQFF.

The chain combines TRBV5-6 with TRBJ2-1, with 9 nucleotides matching TRBD2. The CDR3 covers 16 residues. The V segment lost 0 bases and the J segment 7 bases; nucleotides outside the gene matches: 8. The V gene's germline CDR1 is SGHDT and CDR2 YYEEEE. The CDR3 DNA is TGTGCCAGCAGCTTGGTGGGGCGGGAGGGCCTAAATGAGCAGTTCTTC. It codes for CASSLVGREGLNEQFF.

The chain carries TRBV7-8 and TRBJ2-3; D gene ambiguous. Trimming shortened V by 1 base and J by 1 base, and 3 bases separated the two germline ends. This CDR3 comprises 13 residues. CDR1 is SGHVS, CDR2 FQNEAQ, per germline. The CDR3: CASSLGRTDTQYF. The CDR3 DNA sequence: TGTGCCAGCAGCTTAGGCCGCACAGATACGCAGTATTTT.

The gene calls are TRBV19 and TRBJ2-5, with TRBD2 matching 13 bases. The V and J ends lost 5 bases and 4 bases, in that order; junction bases with no gene match: 7. CDR1 and CDR2 (germline): LNHDA, SQIVND (reference sequence). The CDR3 consists of 16 residues. CDR3 bases: TGTGCCAGTAGTCCCCCGGGGACTAGCGGGGCAGAGACCCAGTACTTC. This translates into CASSPPGTSGAETQYF. Full variable domain (rest looked up from reference TRBV19 and TRBJ2-5): DGGITQSPKYLFRKEGQNVTLSCEQNLNHDAMYWYRQDPGQGLRLIYYSQIVNDFQKGDIAEGYSVSREKKESFPLTVTSAQKNPTAFYLCASSPPGTSGAETQYFGPGTRLLVL.

The chain employs TRBV19 and TRBJ1-4, with 8 bases fitting TRBD1. The CDR3 is 15 residues long. Germline values: CDR1 LNHDA, CDR2 SQIVND (reference sequence). Unmatched junction bases numbered 6, after V lost 5 bases and J lost 4 bases. CDR3 coding DNA: TGTGCCAGTAGTCCTGGACAGGGACTTAATGAAAAACTGTTTTTT. Translated, it gives CASSPGQGLNEKLFF.

The chain recombines TRBV11-2 with TRBJ2-5; 8 nucleotides align to TRBD1. CDR1 is SGHAT and CDR2 is FQNNGV in the germline V gene. This CDR3 is built from 16 residues. V lost 6 bases and J lost 1; bases outside the gene matches: 10. The CDR3, as DNA: TGTGCCAGCAGGCGCGGACAGGGCCGTATCCAAGAGACCCAGTACTTC. Its translation: CASRRGQGRIQETQYF.

V gene TRBV27 combines with J gene TRBJ2-2; no clear D. Trimming removed 7 bases from V and 1 base from J, with 16 bases in between. Germline values: CDR1 MNHEY, CDR2 SMNVEV (reference sequence). The length of the CDR3 is 16 residues. The CDR3 reads CASKKESRVNTGELFF. In DNA, the CDR3 is TGTGCCAGCAAGAAGGAGAGCAGAGTGAACACCGGGGAGCTGTTTTTT.

This chain joins TRBV5-1 and TRBJ2-5, with 7 bases fitting TRBD2. The J call is uncertain, as TRBJ2-7 better fits the DNA end. CDR1 and CDR2 (germline): SGHRS, YFSETQ. The length of the CDR3 is 16 residues. This CDR3 reads CASSPTVAGEIYEQYF. The CDR3 nucleotides read TGCGCCAGCAGCCCAACCGTGGCGGGAGAAATCTACGAGCAGTACTTC.

The chain joins TRBV19 to TRBJ2-4; 13 bases align to TRBD2. Germline V CDR1 and CDR2: LNHDA, SQIVND (reference sequence). V lost 4 bases and J lost 12; bases outside the gene matches: 12. CDR3 length: 16 residues. The CDR3 loop is CASSTGLAGAGRDQYF. CDR3 bases: TGTGCCAGTAGTACTGGACTAGCGGGGGCTGGCAGGGATCAGTACTTC.

CDR3 coding DNA: TGTGCCAGCAGTGAAAGGCGGCGGGAGTTGGGCACAGATACGCAGTATTTT. Translated: CASSERRRELGTDTQYF. The chain carries TRBV2 and TRBJ2-3, with TRBD2 matching over 7 bases. The germline CDR1 and CDR2 sequences are SNHLY and FYNNEI. This CDR3 has 17 amino acids. The J segment lost 1 base and the V segment lost 2 bases, leaving 9 bases of the junction unmatched.

The rearrangement joins TRBV6-5 to TRBJ2-7; D could derive from TRBD1 or TRBD2 (6 bases each). V was cut by 7 bases and J by 6 bases, with 19 bases left in between. The V gene's germline CDR1 is MNHEY and CDR2 SVGAGI. The CDR3 length is 14 residues. The CDR3 DNA follows: TGTGCCAGCAAGGGGGGCAGGGAGAGGATCGAGCAGTACTTC. Translation: CASKGGRERIEQYF.

This chain links TRBV27 with TRBJ1-1; D is unclear. Germline loops: CDR1 MNHEY, CDR2 SMNVEV (reference sequence). V lost 3 bases and J lost 0, with 11 bases in between. There are 15 residues in the CDR3. This CDR3 is CASSFSRQLNTEAFF. The CDR3 DNA sequence: TGTGCCAGCAGTTTCAGTCGGCAGCTGAACACTGAAGCTTTCTTT.

The chain uses TRBV7-2 and TRBJ2-3, with a weak D call TRBD2 (5 bases). Per germline, CDR1 SGHTA and CDR2 FQGNSA. This CDR3 is built from 16 residues. Trimming stripped 1 base from V and 1 base from J, with 12 bases between. The CDR3 sequence is CASSLGPGIGTDTQYF. The CDR3 DNA reads as TGTGCCAGCAGCTTAGGTCCCGGGATCGGCACAGATACGCAGTATTTT.

The chain uses TRBV4-3 and TRBJ2-1; 12 bases fit TRBD2. With 4 bases clipped from V and 4 bases from J, the junction kept 2 bases outside the gene matches. The CDR3 spans 15 residues. Germline lookup yields CDR1 LGHNA and CDR2 YSLEER. The CDR3 DNA sequence: TGCGCCAGCAGCCCTGGACTAGCGGGGTACAATGAGCAGTTCTTC. It yields the protein CASSPGLAGYNEQFF.